This record concerns one T cell receptor (beta chain) sequence. The data derive from a study of blood T cell repertoires in COVID-19. Study context: Samples representing acute and convalescent COVID-19 were sourced from the United States, Italy and Spain. Sample material is recorded as cDNA or gDNA derived from T cells, B-cell-depleted T cells, or PBMCs.

Those enrolled in Seattle joined during active infection and were followed longitudinally afterward. Germline CDR1 is LGHDT and CDR2 is YNNKEL (reference sequence). Trimming took 6 bases from V and 3 from J, leaving 11 bases between them. CDR3 size: 13 residues. Original data processing: Estimation of nucleated cell counts relied on the amplification of reference gene primers. Profiling relied on immunoSEQ multiplex PCR, and the TCRdb table lists in-frame clones only, not all of them. The D gene and trimming were derived from the DNA, and the V and J assignments and clone size from that table. Of 250,000 to 400,000 clones in the sample, 88% were seen once.

The source material was peripheral blood. This TCR derives from a woman aged 25 to 39 with COVID-19, enrolled during active disease. J is TRBJ1-2 and V is TRBV3-1 (or the pseudogene TRBV3-2); D unclear. The CDR3 region has the DNA TGTGCCAGCAGTCCAACTCAATACTATGGCTACACCTTC. It encodes CASSPTQYYGYTF.